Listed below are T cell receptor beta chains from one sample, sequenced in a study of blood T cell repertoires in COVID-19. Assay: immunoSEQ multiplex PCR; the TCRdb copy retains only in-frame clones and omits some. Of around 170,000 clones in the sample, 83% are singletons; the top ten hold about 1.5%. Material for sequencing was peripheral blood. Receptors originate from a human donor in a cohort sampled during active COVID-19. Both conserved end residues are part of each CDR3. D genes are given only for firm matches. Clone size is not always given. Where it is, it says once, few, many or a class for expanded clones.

cdr3_aa: CASSYAGQGWEQYF; cdr3_nt: TGTGCCAGCAGTTATGCCGGACAGGGATGGGAGCAGTACTTC; j_call: TRBJ2-7; v_call: TRBV6-5; clone_size: -; d_call: TRBD1
cdr3_aa: CASGGGTDTQYF; cdr3_nt: TGTGCCAGCGGAGGGGGCACAGATACGCAGTATTTT; j_call: TRBJ2-3; v_call: TRBV28; clone_size: -; d_call: -
cdr3_aa: CASSIVGQGGGYTF; cdr3_nt: TGTGCCAGTAGTATAGTGGGCCAGGGCGGAGGCTACACCTTC; j_call: TRBJ1-2; v_call: TRBV19; clone_size: -; d_call: -
cdr3_aa: CASSESGRNTGELFF; cdr3_nt: TGCGCCAGCAGTGAGTCGGGGCGGAACACCGGGGAGCTGTTTTTT; j_call: TRBJ2-2; v_call: TRBV10-1; clone_size: -; d_call: -
cdr3_aa: CASSSHGLAGGGGEQYF; cdr3_nt: TGTGCCAGCAGCTCCCACGGACTAGCGGGGGGTGGGGGCGAGCAGTACTTC; j_call: TRBJ2-7; v_call: TRBV7-8; clone_size: -; d_call: TRBD2
cdr3_aa: CASSMTRTSEKLFF; cdr3_nt: TGTGCCAGCAGCATGACACGGACTTCCGAAAAACTGTTTTTT; j_call: TRBJ1-4; v_call: TRBV7-2; clone_size: -; d_call: -
cdr3_aa: CASSQGAGGTGGDTQYF; cdr3_nt: TGCGCCAGCAGCCAAGGGGCAGGGGGGACCGGGGGAGATACGCAGTATTTT; j_call: TRBJ2-3; v_call: TRBV4-3; clone_size: -; d_call: -
cdr3_aa: CASSSPALRGRLDTQYF; cdr3_nt: TGTGCCAGCAGCTCCCCCGCACTGCGGGGGCGTTTAGATACGCAGTATTTT; j_call: TRBJ2-3; v_call: TRBV5-6; clone_size: few; d_call: -
cdr3_aa: CSVEREGGSEQFF; cdr3_nt: TGCAGCGTTGAGCGGGAGGGGGGAAGCGAGCAGTTCTTC; j_call: TRBJ2-1; v_call: TRBV29-1; clone_size: -; d_call: TRBD2
cdr3_aa: CASSLGPGIVNYGYTF; cdr3_nt: TGTGCCAGCAGCCTGGGGCCAGGGATCGTCAACTATGGCTACACCTTC; j_call: TRBJ1-2; v_call: TRBV3-1/TRBV3-2; clone_size: -; d_call: -
cdr3_aa: CASILRGSSYEQYF; cdr3_nt: TGTGCCAGCATCCTCCGGGGGAGCTCCTACGAGCAGTACTTC; j_call: TRBJ2-7; v_call: TRBV2; clone_size: -; d_call: -
cdr3_aa: CASRRTGGAIYGYTF; cdr3_nt: TGTGCCAGCAGACGGACAGGGGGCGCCATCTATGGCTACACCTTC; j_call: TRBJ1-2; v_call: TRBV28; clone_size: -; d_call: TRBD1
cdr3_aa: CASSPEGIGTGTTYGYTF; cdr3_nt: TGTGCCAGCTCACCCGAGGGTATTGGGACAGGGACTACCTATGGCTACACCTTC; j_call: TRBJ1-2; v_call: TRBV18; clone_size: -; d_call: TRBD1
cdr3_aa: CAISESDSGGALYNEQFF; cdr3_nt: TGTGCCATCAGTGAGTCGGACAGCGGGGGGGCGTTGTACAATGAGCAGTTCTTC; j_call: TRBJ2-1; v_call: TRBV10-3; clone_size: -; d_call: TRBD2
cdr3_aa: CASSPVAGGTDTQYF; cdr3_nt: TGTGCTAGCAGCCCGGTAGCGGGGGGGACAGATACGCAGTATTTT; j_call: TRBJ2-3; v_call: TRBV7-7; clone_size: -; d_call: TRBD2
cdr3_aa: CASSPDRGTGANVLTF; cdr3_nt: TGTGCCAGCAGTCCGGACAGGGGGACTGGGGCCAACGTCCTGACTTTC; j_call: TRBJ2-6; v_call: TRBV28; clone_size: -; d_call: TRBD1
cdr3_aa: CASSPQRGRNTEAFF; cdr3_nt: TGTGCCAGCAGCCCTCAAAGGGGCAGGAACACTGAAGCTTTCTTT; j_call: TRBJ1-1; v_call: TRBV3-1/TRBV3-2; clone_size: few; d_call: -
cdr3_aa: CAIGPLAGNEQFF; cdr3_nt: TGTGCCATTGGGCCACTAGCGGGTAATGAGCAGTTCTTC; j_call: TRBJ2-1; v_call: TRBV19; clone_size: -; d_call: TRBD2
cdr3_aa: CASSQEWAAGGHEQYF; cdr3_nt: TGTGCCAGCAGCCAAGAATGGGCGGCAGGGGGCCACGAGCAGTACTTC; j_call: TRBJ2-7; v_call: TRBV3-1/TRBV3-2; clone_size: -; d_call: TRBD1
cdr3_aa: CASSEGTSGLWQFF; cdr3_nt: TGTGCCAGCAGTGAAGGGACTAGCGGTTTGTGGCAGTTCTTC; j_call: TRBJ2-1; v_call: TRBV6-1; clone_size: -; d_call: TRBD2
cdr3_aa: CASSSQGLGETQYF; cdr3_nt: TGTGCCAGCAGCTCACAGGGGCTGGGGGAGACCCAGTACTTC; j_call: TRBJ2-5; v_call: TRBV7-2; clone_size: once; d_call: TRBD1
cdr3_aa: CASSQDRGQGSYEQYF; cdr3_nt: TGTGCCAGCAGCCAAGATCGGGGACAGGGGTCCTACGAGCAGTACTTC; j_call: TRBJ2-7; v_call: TRBV3-1/TRBV3-2; clone_size: -; d_call: TRBD1
cdr3_aa: CASSSGNTEAFF; cdr3_nt: TGTGCCAGCAGTTCGGGGAACACTGAAGCTTTCTTT; j_call: TRBJ1-1; v_call: TRBV12-3/TRBV12-4; clone_size: -; d_call: -
cdr3_aa: CASTANGGGGALSSTDTQYF; cdr3_nt: TGTGCCAGCACCGCAAACGGAGGCGGGGGGGCTCTCTCGAGCACAGATACGCAGTATTTT; j_call: TRBJ2-3; v_call: TRBV4-2; clone_size: -; d_call: TRBD2
cdr3_aa: CSVIPGVGSGNTIYF; cdr3_nt: TGCAGCGTCATACCAGGGGTTGGGTCTGGAAACACCATATATTTT; j_call: TRBJ1-3; v_call: TRBV29-1; clone_size: -; d_call: -
cdr3_aa: CSVDKTSGGGNEQFF; cdr3_nt: TGCAGCGTTGACAAGACTAGCGGGGGAGGCAATGAGCAGTTCTTC; j_call: TRBJ2-1; v_call: TRBV29-1; clone_size: -; d_call: TRBD2
cdr3_aa: CASSPTSGGRYTQYF; cdr3_nt: TGTGCCAGCAGCCCGACTAGCGGGGGGCGATATACGCAGTATTTT; j_call: TRBJ2-3; v_call: TRBV7-3; clone_size: -; d_call: TRBD2
cdr3_aa: CATSRSSQGNTEAFF; cdr3_nt: TGTGCCACCAGCAGGTCAAGCCAGGGGAACACTGAAGCTTTCTTT; j_call: TRBJ1-1; v_call: TRBV15; clone_size: -; d_call: -
cdr3_aa: CASSFTVGNTIYF; cdr3_nt: TGTGCCAGCAGTTTTACGGTTGGAAACACCATATATTTT; j_call: TRBJ1-3; v_call: TRBV12-3/TRBV12-4; clone_size: -; d_call: -
cdr3_aa: CASSPGGTTNEKLFF; cdr3_nt: TGTGCCAGCAGCCCGGGGGGAACAACTAATGAAAAACTGTTTTTT; j_call: TRBJ1-4; v_call: TRBV3-1/TRBV3-2; clone_size: few; d_call: -
cdr3_aa: CASSLRQGARDTQYF; cdr3_nt: TGTGCCAGCAGCTTACGGCAGGGGGCGCGGGATACGCAGTATTTT; j_call: TRBJ2-3; v_call: TRBV7-3; clone_size: few; d_call: TRBD1
cdr3_aa: CASSLGTGSPGEQYF; cdr3_nt: TGTGCCAGCAGCTTAGGGACAGGGAGCCCAGGAGAGCAGTACTTC; j_call: TRBJ2-7; v_call: TRBV11-3; clone_size: -; d_call: TRBD1
cdr3_aa: CASSFPGLAGSAGQYF; cdr3_nt: TGTGCCAGCAGCTTTCCGGGACTAGCGGGGTCCGCGGGGCAGTACTTC; j_call: TRBJ2-7; v_call: TRBV5-4; clone_size: -; d_call: TRBD2
cdr3_aa: CASSLWGSQETQYF; cdr3_nt: TGTGCCAGCAGTTTATGGGGCAGCCAAGAGACCCAGTACTTC; j_call: TRBJ2-5; v_call: TRBV28; clone_size: -; d_call: -
cdr3_aa: CASSPTVGNQPQHF; cdr3_nt: TGTGCCAGCAGTCCCACAGTTGGCAATCAGCCCCAGCATTTT; j_call: TRBJ1-5; v_call: TRBV28; clone_size: few; d_call: -
cdr3_aa: CASSLGEETQYF; cdr3_nt: TGTGCCAGCAGCTTGGGCGAAGAGACCCAGTACTTC; j_call: TRBJ2-5; v_call: TRBV7-6; clone_size: -; d_call: -
cdr3_aa: CASSQAWGLLDYNEQFF; cdr3_nt: TGCGCCAGCAGCCAAGCCTGGGGACTGCTAGATTACAATGAGCAGTTCTTC; j_call: TRBJ2-1; v_call: TRBV4-3; clone_size: -; d_call: -
cdr3_aa: CSVEPLTGANVLTF; cdr3_nt: TGCAGCGTTGAGCCCCTAACTGGGGCCAACGTCCTGACTTTC; j_call: TRBJ2-6; v_call: TRBV29-1; clone_size: -; d_call: -
cdr3_aa: CASSKFLGTGAGELFF; cdr3_nt: TGTGCCAGCAGCAAATTTTTAGGGACAGGGGCCGGGGAGCTGTTTTTT; j_call: TRBJ2-2; v_call: TRBV9; clone_size: -; d_call: TRBD1
cdr3_aa: CASSRGTSGSYEQYF; cdr3_nt: TGTGCCAGCAGTCGCGGGACTAGCGGGAGCTACGAGCAGTACTTC; j_call: TRBJ2-7; v_call: TRBV28; clone_size: -; d_call: TRBD2
cdr3_aa: CASSQGLAVYNEQFF; cdr3_nt: TGCGCCAGCAGCCAAGGACTAGCGGTATACAATGAGCAGTTCTTC; j_call: TRBJ2-1; v_call: TRBV4-3; clone_size: -; d_call: TRBD2
cdr3_aa: CASSPGTGGNYGYTF; cdr3_nt: TGTGCCAGCTCACCTGGGACAGGGGGGAACTATGGCTACACCTTC; j_call: TRBJ1-2; v_call: TRBV18; clone_size: -; d_call: TRBD1
cdr3_aa: CASLGRANTEAFF; cdr3_nt: TGTGCCTCCCTCGGGAGGGCGAACACTGAAGCTTTCTTT; j_call: TRBJ1-1; v_call: TRBV19; clone_size: -; d_call: -
cdr3_aa: CSVGTSTSTDTQYF; cdr3_nt: TGCAGCGTTGGGACTAGCACTAGCACAGATACGCAGTATTTT; j_call: TRBJ2-3; v_call: TRBV29-1; clone_size: -; d_call: TRBD2
cdr3_aa: CASSLELRGTGDNYGYTF; cdr3_nt: TGTGCCAGCAGCTTAGAATTACGGGGGACAGGGGATAACTATGGCTACACCTTC; j_call: TRBJ1-2; v_call: TRBV7-9; clone_size: -; d_call: TRBD1
cdr3_aa: CASSYSQGWTEAFF; cdr3_nt: TGTGCCAGCAGTTACTCCCAGGGATGGACTGAAGCTTTCTTT; j_call: TRBJ1-1; v_call: TRBV6-5; clone_size: few; d_call: -
cdr3_aa: CASSLGQGSQPQHF; cdr3_nt: TGCGCCAGCAGCTTGGGGCAGGGGTCCCAGCCCCAGCATTTT; j_call: TRBJ1-5; v_call: TRBV5-1; clone_size: once; d_call: -
cdr3_aa: CASSFEARGSPLHF; cdr3_nt: TGTGCCAGCAGCTTTGAGGCCAGGGGTTCACCCCTCCACTTT; j_call: TRBJ1-6; v_call: TRBV7-2; clone_size: -; d_call: -
cdr3_aa: CASSPLTGPTNEQFF; cdr3_nt: TGTGCCAGCAGCCCCCTGACTGGTCCTACAAATGAGCAGTTCTTC; j_call: TRBJ2-1; v_call: TRBV7-3; clone_size: -; d_call: -
cdr3_aa: CASSYSEGRLRNTQYF; cdr3_nt: TGTGCCAGCAGTTACTCGGAGGGACGGCTAAGGAATACGCAGTATTTT; j_call: TRBJ2-3; v_call: TRBV6-2/TRBV6-3; clone_size: once; d_call: -
cdr3_aa: CASRSQTGPPDYGYTF; cdr3_nt: TGTGCCAGCAGATCACAGACAGGGCCCCCCGACTATGGCTACACCTTC; j_call: TRBJ1-2; v_call: TRBV28; clone_size: -; d_call: TRBD1
cdr3_aa: CASSQSTSGGPYEQYF; cdr3_nt: TGTGCCAGCAGCCAATCTACTAGCGGGGGTCCCTACGAGCAGTACTTC; j_call: TRBJ2-7; v_call: TRBV4-2; clone_size: few; d_call: TRBD2
cdr3_aa: CASSRIGQAHEQYF; cdr3_nt: TGCGCCAGCAGCCGAATCGGACAGGCCCACGAGCAGTACTTC; j_call: TRBJ2-7; v_call: TRBV5-1; clone_size: few; d_call: TRBD1